This paragraph covers one TCR beta chain sequence. Its antigen is undetermined. This record comes from a study of monozygotic twins with inflammatory bowel disease. TCRdb reprocessed the 5' RACE reads and keeps a single row for each CDR3 protein, giving no DNA. The sample's table shows more than 300,000 distinct CDR3 sequences. Every donor provided one blood sample measuring roughly 2.5 ml. No T cells were sorted before total RNA was taken from whole blood. Per germline, CDR1 ENHRY and CDR2 SYGVKD. This CDR3 is built from 12 residues. Study-wide results and limits: Especially with disease activity, IBD patients shared fewer clonotypes with others than healthy twins did.

This chain connects TRBV10-3 to TRBJ2-1; TCRdb designates TRBD2, a call that cannot be tested without DNA. This TCR was sampled from a human donor with ulcerative colitis or Crohn's disease, or a healthy co-twin of an affected twin (not recorded which). Sequenced input: blood. This chain's CDR3 is CAISDLAGGQFF.